Shown below are 5 T cell receptor beta chains from a single sample sequenced in a study of graft-versus-host responses after intestinal transplantation. Produced via immunoSEQ multiplex PCR; TCRdb's table is partial and in-frame only. The sample lists about 57,000 clones; over 85% were seen once. The source was PBMCs, collected 26 days after transplant. These receptors were obtained from a human patient who received an intestinal transplant, so some T cells may come from the graft donor.

This chain links TRBV19 with TRBJ2-3, with 12 positions matching TRBD2. The germline V gene has CDR1 LNHDA and CDR2 SQIVND (reference sequence). The CDR3 runs to 18 residues. V lost 3 bases and J lost 1; bases outside the gene matches: 8. CDR3: CASSMASGGAGGTDTQYF. For the CDR3, the DNA is TGTGCCAGTAGTATGGCTAGCGGGGGGGCAGGAGGCACAGATACGCAGTATTTT. Filled out from reference TRBV19 and TRBJ2-3, the complete variable domain reads DGGITQSPKYLFRKEGQNVTLSCEQNLNHDAMYWYRQDPGQGLRLIYYSQIVNDFQKGDIAEGYSVSREKKESFPLTVTSAQKNPTAFYLCASSMASGGAGGTDTQYFGPGTRLTVL.

The V gene is TRBV5-6, the J gene TRBJ2-3; TRBD1 is a possible D gene (7 bases). Between the trimmed V and J ends, which lost 3 bases and 7 bases, there was a span of 15 bases. The germline CDR1 and CDR2 sequences are SGHDT and YYEEEE. CDR3 length: 14 amino acids. CDR3 residues: CASSSQGGRNTQYF. CDR3 nucleotide sequence: TGTGCCAGCAGCTCGCAGGGGGGAAGGAATACGCAGTATTTT.

V is TRBV5-6 and J is TRBJ2-1; tentative D call: TRBD1 (5 bases). Trimming left V 1 base short and J 2 bases short, with 10 bases between. CDR1 is SGHDT, CDR2 YYEEEE, per germline. CDR3 length: 15 amino acids. This chain's CDR3 is CASSLSAGPYNEQFF. The CDR3, as DNA: TGTGCCAGCAGCTTGTCTGCAGGGCCCTACAATGAGCAGTTCTTC.

V gene TRBV4-1 combines with J gene TRBJ2-7; unclear D gene. The CDR3 contains 14 residues. The germline V gene encodes CDR1 MGHRA and CDR2 YSYEKL. The V gene lost 2 bases and the J gene lost 0 bases, with 8 bases spanning the gap. Written as DNA, the CDR3 is TGCGCCAGCAGCCAACCTCTAGTCTCCTACGAGCAGTACTTC. This sequence encodes CASSQPLVSYEQYF.

CDR3: CASSTGLAGDPFF. The CDR3 DNA is TGTGCCAGCAGCACCGGACTAGCGGGAGATCCGTTCTTC. The gene calls are TRBV7-9 and TRBJ2-1, with 13 bases matching TRBD2. The CDR3 runs 13 residues. Germline trimming cut 5 bases from V and 15 bases from J; bases unmatched to any gene: 7. Germline V lookup: CDR1 SEHNR, CDR2 FQNEAQ (reference sequence).